These 10 T cell receptor beta chains came from one sample sequenced in a study of shared clonotypes between healthy human individuals. Clones were sequenced by immunoSEQ multiplex PCR, and TCRdb holds only the in-frame ones, with some missing. The data contain a few million clones, around nine tenths of them singletons. The sample was naive CD4+ T cells sorted from blood. The sample's subset: CD45RA+ positively selected. These receptors came from a young man in good health.

The V call is TRBV30, the J call TRBJ2-1, with D perhaps TRBD1 or TRBD2 (5 bases each). Germline assignment: CDR1 GTSNPN and CDR2 SVGIG (reference sequence). V lost 0 bases, J lost 10 bases, and 16 bases lay in between. The CDR3 length is 14 residues. For the CDR3, the DNA is TGTGCCTGGAGTGTACGGTCGGGGCCGATAGAGCAGTTCTTC. Translation: CAWSVRSGPIEQFF. The variable domain in full, with the rest retrieved from reference TRBV30 and TRBJ2-1, is SQTIHQWPATLVQPVGSPLSLECTVEGTSNPNLYWYRQAAGRGLQLLFYSVGIGQISSEVPQNLSASRPQDRQFILSSKKLLLSDSGFYLCAWSVRSGPIEQFFGPGTRLTVL.

This rearrangement joins TRBV30 to TRBJ1-3; weak D call: TRBD1 (5 bases). V lost 5 bases to trimming and J lost 1 base, with 15 bases between them. Germline-derived CDR1 and CDR2 are GTSNPN and SVGIG (reference sequence). The length of the CDR3 is 15 residues. This CDR3 is CAWAPPGGSGNTIYF. The CDR3 DNA reads TGTGCCTGGGCCCCCCCGGGGGGGTCTGGAAACACCATATATTTT.

The chain is built from TRBV19 and TRBJ1-4; TRBD1 agrees at 7 bases. This CDR3 is built from 18 residues. Losses at the gene ends were 5 bases for V and 0 bases for J; bases not matched to a gene: 12. The V gene's germline CDR1 is LNHDA and CDR2 SQIVND (reference sequence). The DNA for the CDR3 is TGTGCCAGTAGTCCCCGGGGAGGGGGCGAAGCAACTAATGAAAAACTGTTTTTT. Residues: CASSPRGGGEATNEKLFF.

V and J are TRBV5-1 and TRBJ2-1; no clear D. The germline CDR1 and CDR2 sequences are SGHRS and YFSETQ. This CDR3 spans 16 amino acids. V lost 3 bases, J lost 0 bases, and 13 bases lay in between. Written as DNA, the CDR3 is TGCGCCAGCAGCTATCAGCTGGATCCCTCCTACAATGAGCAGTTCTTC. Encoded protein: CASSYQLDPSYNEQFF.

The chain links TRBV6-1 to TRBJ1-6, with D unclear. Germline CDR1 reads MNHNS; CDR2 reads SASEGT. The V and J ends lost 2 bases and 4 bases respectively, with 9 bases between them. The CDR3 consists of 15 residues. CDR3 amino acids: CASSEPTDYNSPLHF. CDR3 nucleotide sequence: TGTGCCAGCAGTGAACCGACGGATTATAATTCACCCCTCCACTTT.

The chain joins TRBV2 to TRBJ2-3; D unclear. Germline lookup yields CDR1 SNHLY and CDR2 FYNNEI. V was clipped by 4 bases and J by 2 bases, with 13 bases between them. This CDR3 contains 15 residues. The CDR3 sequence: CASSVSQGSTDTQYF. In DNA form, the CDR3 reads TGTGCCAGCAGTGTAAGCCAAGGATCCACAGATACGCAGTATTTT.

Points on this clone: The sample has other DNA sequences that encode this CDR3 too. The chain recombines TRBV5-1 with TRBJ2-1; unclear D gene. This CDR3 is 16 amino acids long. With 0 bases removed from V and 0 bases from J, the gap between germline ends came to 10 bases. Looked up from germline, CDR1 is SGHRS and CDR2 is YFSETQ. Written as DNA, the CDR3 is TGCGCCAGCAGCTTGGGTCCGGCCCGCTCCTACAATGAGCAGTTCTTC. Translation gives CASSLGPARSYNEQFF.

This clone was recorded only once. The CDR3 is CASSPAGAEETQYF. The CDR3 bases are TGCGCCAGCAGCCCCGCGGGGGCCGAAGAGACCCAGTACTTC. This sequence joins TRBV5-1 and TRBJ2-5; a possible D gene is TRBD2 (7 bases). Germline lookup yields CDR1 SGHRS and CDR2 YFSETQ. The germline V and J ends were trimmed by 4 bases and 3 bases, with 13 bases remaining between them. The CDR3 has 14 residues.

The chain links TRBV19 to TRBJ1-5; 11 bases map to TRBD1. The V gene end was trimmed by 3 bases and the J gene end by 6 bases; junction bases not matched to a gene: 10. The length of the CDR3 is 17 residues. The germline V gene encodes CDR1 LNHDA and CDR2 SQIVND (reference sequence). CDR3 amino acids: CASSIPDRGRGGQPQHF. The CDR3 DNA reads as TGTGCCAGTAGTATTCCGGACAGGGGGCGGGGAGGTCAGCCCCAGCATTTT.

V gene TRBV2 combines with J gene TRBJ2-5; the D is unclear. The length of the CDR3 is 14 residues. The germline V and J ends were trimmed by 9 bases and 2 bases, with 16 bases remaining between them. Germline lookup yields CDR1 SNHLY and CDR2 FYNNEI. CDR3 DNA: TGTGCCAGAAGACTTGGTAGGGCACAAGAGACCCAGTACTTC. This gives the protein CARRLGRAQETQYF.